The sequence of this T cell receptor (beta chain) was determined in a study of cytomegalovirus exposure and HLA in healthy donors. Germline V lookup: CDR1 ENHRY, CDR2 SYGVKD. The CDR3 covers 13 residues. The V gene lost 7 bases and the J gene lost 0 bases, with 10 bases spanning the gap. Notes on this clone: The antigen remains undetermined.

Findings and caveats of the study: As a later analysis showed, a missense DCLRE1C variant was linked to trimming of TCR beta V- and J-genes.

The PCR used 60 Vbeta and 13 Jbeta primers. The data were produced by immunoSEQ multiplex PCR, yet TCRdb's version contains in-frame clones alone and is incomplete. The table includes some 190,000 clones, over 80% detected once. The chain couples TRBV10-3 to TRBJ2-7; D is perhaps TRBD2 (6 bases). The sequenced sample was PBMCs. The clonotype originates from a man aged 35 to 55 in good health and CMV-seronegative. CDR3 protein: CAINGGNSYEQYF. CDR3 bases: TGTGCCATCAACGGAGGGAACTCCTACGAGCAGTACTTC.